What follows are 18 T cell receptor beta chains derived from one specimen sequenced in a study of response to subunit inactivated influenza vaccine. TCRdb called the RT-PCR reads again in MiXCR, with one record for every CDR3 protein. Of 710,000 or so distinct CDR3 sequences listed, 15% to 19% were seen once; the top ten hold under 14%. Here the sequenced sample was PBMCs from blood, taken 12 days after vaccination. The receptors were sampled from a man aged 50 to 60 who received an inactivated influenza vaccine.

V is TRBV7-2 and J is TRBJ2-7, with a tentative D call TRBD2 (5 bases). CDR1 is SGHTA and CDR2 is FQGNSA in the germline V gene. This CDR3 has 13 residues. Deletions cut 5 bases from V and 6 bases from J, with 14 bases between. The CDR3 loop is CASSRVQSGEQYF. CDR3 DNA: TGTGCCAGCAGCCGGGTCCAGAGCGGCGAGCAGTACTTC.

The gene calls are TRBV15 and TRBJ2-3, with D perhaps matching TRBD2 (5 bases). CDR3 length equals 16 residues. CDR1 and CDR2 (germline): LNHNV, YYDKDF (reference sequence). Trimming took 1 base from V and 2 from J, leaving 13 bases between them. CDR3 in amino acids: CATSRGWTPDTDTQYF. The DNA of the CDR3 is TGTGCCACCAGCAGAGGATGGACTCCCGACACAGATACGCAGTATTTT.

This clonotype was counted between two and nine times. V and J are TRBV7-9 and TRBJ2-1; D not certain. Per the germline V gene, CDR1 is SEHNR and CDR2 is FQNEAQ (reference sequence). The CDR3 is made up of 14 amino acids. V was cut by 4 bases and J by 12 bases, with 19 bases left in between. This CDR3 is CASSSFGSMWGQFF. CDR3 coding DNA: TGTGCCAGCAGCTCTTTCGGTTCAATGTGGGGGCAGTTCTTC.

J is TRBJ2-1 and V is TRBV4-3; 8 bases are a match to TRBD2. Germline V gives CDR1 LGHNA, CDR2 YSLEER. CDR3 size: 16 residues. Trimming at V came to 1 base and at J to 6 bases, leaving 8 bases not matched to a gene. DNA for the CDR3: TGCGCCAGCAGCCAAGTCCCCAGCGGGGGAACCAATGAGCAGTTCTTC. This translates into CASSQVPSGGTNEQFF.

This clonotype has more than one count but fewer than ten. The rearrangement links TRBV9 to TRBJ2-1, with TRBD2 matching over 8 bases. J was trimmed by 9 bases and V by 1 base; bases with no gene match: 12. This CDR3 comprises 16 residues. The germline CDR1 and CDR2 sequences are SGDLS and YYNGEE. DNA for the CDR3: TGTGCCAGCAGCGTACTAACGGGAGGGCCCTCGGGTGAGCAGTTCTTC. Its translation: CASSVLTGGPSGEQFF. The full variable domain, completed using reference TRBV9 and TRBJ2-1, is DSGVTQTPKHLITATGQRVTLRCSPRSGDLSVYWYQQSLDQGLQFLIQYYNGEERAKGNILERFSAQQFPDLHSELNLSSLELGDSALYFCASSVLTGGPSGEQFFGPGTRLTVL.

In its sample, this clonotype was seen many times. The CDR3 sequence is CASSSGQGNEQFF. CDR3 coding DNA: TGCGCCAGCAGCTCCGGACAGGGCAATGAGCAGTTCTTC. V usage is TRBV5-1 and J usage is TRBJ2-1; 8 bases map to TRBD1. The V segment lost 3 bases and the J segment 6 bases; nucleotides outside the gene matches: 2. The CDR3 contains 13 residues. The germline V gene has CDR1 SGHRS and CDR2 YFSETQ.

The V and J genes are TRBV29-1 and TRBJ1-1; no definite D call. Trimming cost V 6 bases and J 3 bases, with 11 bases left between them. The germline V gene has CDR1 SQVTM and CDR2 ANQGSEA. CDR3 length: 12 residues. The CDR3 loop is CSVRHWDTEAFF. The CDR3 DNA follows: TGCAGCGTGCGCCATTGGGACACTGAAGCTTTCTTT.

V usage is TRBV9 and J usage is TRBJ2-7; D not resolved. V lost 0 bases and J lost 2, with 9 bases in between. CDR3 length: 14 residues. In germline, CDR1 is SGDLS, CDR2 YYNGEE. The CDR3 nucleotides read TGTGCCAGCAGCGTAGTGAACAGCCCCTACGAGCAGTACTTC. Protein sequence: CASSVVNSPYEQYF. Based on the CDR3 plus reference TRBV9 and TRBJ2-7, the full variable domain is DSGVTQTPKHLITATGQRVTLRCSPRSGDLSVYWYQQSLDQGLQFLIQYYNGEERAKGNILERFSAQQFPDLHSELNLSSLELGDSALYFCASSVVNSPYEQYFGPGTRLTVT.

This clonotype was observed many times. The rearrangement joins TRBV6-2 or TRBV6-3 to TRBJ2-1; 8 positions match TRBD2. V gave up 6 bases and J gave up 0 bases; unmatched junction bases: 7. CDR1 MNHEY and CDR2 SVGEGT come from the germline V gene. The CDR3 is 16 residues long. DNA of the CDR3: TGTGCCAGCAGCCTTATAGCGGGGAGCTCCTACAATGAGCAGTTCTTC. It translates to CASSLIAGSSYNEQFF.

This clonotype was seen a handful of times. The genes are TRBV6-5 and TRBJ2-1; D possibly uses TRBD1 or TRBD2 (6 bases each). Per the germline V gene, CDR1 is MNHEY and CDR2 is SVGAGI. The CDR3 has 11 amino acids. The V gene lost 7 bases and the J gene lost 14 bases, with 15 bases spanning the gap. CDR3 sequence reads: CASKTGGPEFF. The CDR3 DNA reads TGTGCCAGCAAGACAGGAGGGCCGGAGTTCTTC.

The rearrangement links TRBV7-2 to TRBJ2-1; possible D gene TRBD1, 5 bases. V was shortened by 1 base and J by 1 base, with 8 bases between the two germline ends. The germline gives CDR1 SGHTA, CDR2 FQGNSA. The CDR3 runs to 15 residues. CDR3 DNA: TGTGCCAGCAGCTTAGTGGGGCTTTCCTACAATGAGCAGTTCTTC. This gives the protein CASSLVGLSYNEQFF.

This clonotype was detected only a few times. This chain joins TRBV7-9 and TRBJ1-2; TRBD1 might be the D (6 bases). V lost 4 bases, J lost 6 bases, and 15 bases lay in between. CDR3 length: 14 residues. Germline values: CDR1 SEHNR, CDR2 FQNEAQ (reference sequence). DNA for the CDR3: TGTGCCAGCAGCTACGGGGGCACGGAGGATGGCTACACCTTC. Amino acids: CASSYGGTEDGYTF. The entire variable domain, with the rest obtained from reference TRBV7-9 and TRBJ1-2, is as follows: DTGVSQNPRHKITKRGQNVTFRCDPISEHNRLYWYRQTLGQGPEFLTYFQNEAQLEKSRLLSDRFSAERPKGSFSTLEIQRTEQGDSAMYLCASSYGGTEDGYTFGSGTRLTVV.

This clonotype was picked up a small number of times. The V and J genes are TRBV7-6 and TRBJ1-3; a possible D gene is TRBD1 (5 bases). Trimming cost V 0 bases and J 2 bases, with 11 bases left between them. There are 16 residues in the CDR3. Germline V gene data show CDR1 as SGHVS and CDR2 as FNYEAQ. The CDR3 reads CASSLAIAGTGNTIYF. As DNA, the CDR3 is TGTGCCAGCAGCTTAGCCATCGCAGGGACTGGAAACACCATATATTTT.

This clonotype appeared many times. The chain combines TRBV4-2 with TRBJ2-2; TRBD2 is a possible D gene (6 bases). The CDR3 is 15 residues long. V lost 3 bases, J lost 2 bases, and 10 bases lay in between. Germline values: CDR1 LGHNA, CDR2 YNFKEQ. CDR3 residues: CASSQGTSNTGELFF. The CDR3 DNA sequence: TGTGCCAGCAGCCAGGGAACTAGCAACACCGGGGAGCTGTTTTTT.

This clonotype was detected a few times. The chain uses TRBV2 and TRBJ2-5; D ambiguous. V was trimmed by 3 bases and J by 2 bases, leaving 7 bases between them. The CDR3 runs to 13 residues. In germline, CDR1 is SNHLY, CDR2 FYNNEI. CDR3 DNA: TGTGCCAGCAGTGATTGGGGTCAAGAGACCCAGTACTTC. Encoded protein: CASSDWGQETQYF. The variable domain in full, with the rest retrieved from reference TRBV2 and TRBJ2-5, is EPEVTQTPSHQVTQMGQEVILRCVPISNHLYFYWYRQILGQKVEFLVSFYNNEISEKSEIFDDQFSVERPDGSNFTLKIRSTKLEDSAMYFCASSDWGQETQYFGPGTRLLVL.

The chain employs TRBV11-2 and TRBJ2-5; D possibly corresponds to TRBD2 (6 bases). The CDR3 covers 13 residues. CDR1 and CDR2 (germline): SGHAT, FQNNGV. V was pared by 5 bases and J by 4 bases, with 11 bases between. CDR3: CASSQSAGETQYF. CDR3 DNA sequence: TGTGCCAGCAGCCAATCAGCGGGAGAGACCCAGTACTTC.

V and J are TRBV20-1 and TRBJ2-7; the match to TRBD1 covers 7 bases. V trimming: 1 base; J trimming: 3 bases; junction bases outside the gene matches: 9. CDR3 size: 15 residues. Germline V gene sequence: CDR1 DFQATT, CDR2 SNEGSKA (reference sequence). CDR3 coding DNA: TGCAGTGCTAGAGCCCCGGGACAGTATATCTACGAGCAGTACTTC. It yields the protein CSARAPGQYIYEQYF.

This clonotype was picked up a small number of times. This chain joins TRBV30 and TRBJ2-3; maybe TRBD1 (6 bases). Trimming took off 2 bases at V and 3 bases at J, with 9 bases between the two ends. The CDR3 has 13 amino acids. The germline V gene has CDR1 GTSNPN and CDR2 SVGIG (reference sequence). CDR3 nucleotides: TGTGCCTGGAGTCCACAGGGAACAGATACGCAGTATTTT. It translates to CAWSPQGTDTQYF.